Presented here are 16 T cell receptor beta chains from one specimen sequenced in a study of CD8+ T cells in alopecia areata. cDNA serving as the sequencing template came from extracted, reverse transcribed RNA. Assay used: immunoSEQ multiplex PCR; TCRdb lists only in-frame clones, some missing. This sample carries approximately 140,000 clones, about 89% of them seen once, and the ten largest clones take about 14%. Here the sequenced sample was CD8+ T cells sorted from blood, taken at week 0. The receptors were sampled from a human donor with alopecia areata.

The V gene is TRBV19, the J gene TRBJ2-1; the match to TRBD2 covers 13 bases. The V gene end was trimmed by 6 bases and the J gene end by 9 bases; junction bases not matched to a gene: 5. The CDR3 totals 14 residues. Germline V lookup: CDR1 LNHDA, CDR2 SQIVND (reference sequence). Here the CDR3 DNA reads TGTGCCAGTAGCCCGGGACTAGCGGGATTTGAGCAGTTCTTC. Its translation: CASSPGLAGFEQFF.

CDR3 residues: CASSLDNWDRGYEQYF. The CDR3 DNA reads TGTGCCAGCAGCTTAGATAACTGGGACAGGGGCTACGAGCAGTACTTC. The V and J genes are TRBV11-2 and TRBJ2-7; 10 bases align to TRBD1. This CDR3 has 16 amino acids. Unmatched junction bases numbered 5, after V lost 0 bases and J lost 3 bases. Germline V gene sequence: CDR1 SGHAT, CDR2 FQNNGV. The full variable domain, in which reference TRBV11-2 and TRBJ2-7 provide the parts outside the CDR3, is EAGVAQSPRYKIIEKRQSVAFWCNPISGHATLYWYQQILGQGPKLLIQFQNNGVVDDSQLPKDRFSAERLKGVDSTLKIQPAKLEDSAVYLCASSLDNWDRGYEQYFGPGTRLTVT.

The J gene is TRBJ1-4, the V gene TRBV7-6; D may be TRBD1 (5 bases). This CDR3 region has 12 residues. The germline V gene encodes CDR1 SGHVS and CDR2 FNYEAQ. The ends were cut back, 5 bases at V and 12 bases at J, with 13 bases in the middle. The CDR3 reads CASSLSRDQLFF. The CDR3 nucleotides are TGTGCCAGCAGCCTGTCGCGGGACCAACTGTTTTTT.

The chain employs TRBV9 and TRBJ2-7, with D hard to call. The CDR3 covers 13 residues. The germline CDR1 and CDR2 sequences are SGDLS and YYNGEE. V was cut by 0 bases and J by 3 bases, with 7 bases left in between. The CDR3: CASSVATDYEQYF. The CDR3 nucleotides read TGTGCCAGCAGCGTAGCTACCGACTACGAGCAGTACTTC.

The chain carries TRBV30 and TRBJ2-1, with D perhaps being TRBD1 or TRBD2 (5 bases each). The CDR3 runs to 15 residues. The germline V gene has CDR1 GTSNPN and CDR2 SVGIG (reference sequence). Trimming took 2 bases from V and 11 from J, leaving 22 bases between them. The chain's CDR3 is CAWSPTGGVGDKQFF. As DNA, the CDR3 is TGTGCCTGGAGTCCGACTGGGGGTGTTGGGGATAAGCAGTTCTTC.

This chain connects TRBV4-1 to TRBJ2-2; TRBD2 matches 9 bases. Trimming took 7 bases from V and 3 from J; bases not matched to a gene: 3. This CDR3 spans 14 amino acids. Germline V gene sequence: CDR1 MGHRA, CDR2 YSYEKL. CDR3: CASKAGGDTGELFF. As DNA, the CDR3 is TGCGCCAGCAAGGCGGGGGGGGACACCGGGGAGCTGTTTTTT.

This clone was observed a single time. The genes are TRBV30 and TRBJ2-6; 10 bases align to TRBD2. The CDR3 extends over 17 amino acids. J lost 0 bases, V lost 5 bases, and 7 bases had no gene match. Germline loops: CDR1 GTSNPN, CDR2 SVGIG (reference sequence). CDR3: CAWAGLAQSSGANVLTF. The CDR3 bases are TGTGCCTGGGCGGGACTAGCGCAAAGCTCTGGGGCCAACGTCCTGACTTTC.

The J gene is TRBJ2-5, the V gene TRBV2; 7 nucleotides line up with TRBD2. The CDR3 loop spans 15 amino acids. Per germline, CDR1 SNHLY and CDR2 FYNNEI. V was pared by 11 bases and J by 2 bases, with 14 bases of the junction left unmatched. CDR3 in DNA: TGTGCCTCCCCTCCGCGGGAGAGGAATCAAGAGACCCAGTACTTC. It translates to CASPPRERNQETQYF.

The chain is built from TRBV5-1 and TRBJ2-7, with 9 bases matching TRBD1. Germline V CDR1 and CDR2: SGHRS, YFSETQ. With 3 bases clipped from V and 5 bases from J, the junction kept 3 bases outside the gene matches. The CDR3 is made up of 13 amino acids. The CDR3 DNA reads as TGCGCCAGCAGCTACGGGACAGGGAACGAGCAGTACTTC. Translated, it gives CASSYGTGNEQYF.

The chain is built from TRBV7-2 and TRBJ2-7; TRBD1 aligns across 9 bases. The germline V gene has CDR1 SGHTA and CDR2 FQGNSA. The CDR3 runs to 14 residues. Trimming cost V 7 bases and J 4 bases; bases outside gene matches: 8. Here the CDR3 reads CASNFEDRGYEQYF. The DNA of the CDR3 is TGTGCCAGCAACTTCGAGGACAGGGGTTACGAGCAGTACTTC.

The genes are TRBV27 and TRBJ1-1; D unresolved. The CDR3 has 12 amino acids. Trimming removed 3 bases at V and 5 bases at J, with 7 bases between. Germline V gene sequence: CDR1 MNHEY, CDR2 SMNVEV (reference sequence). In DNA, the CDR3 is TGTGCCAGCAGTTTCTTGGGAACTGAAGCTTTCTTT. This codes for CASSFLGTEAFF.

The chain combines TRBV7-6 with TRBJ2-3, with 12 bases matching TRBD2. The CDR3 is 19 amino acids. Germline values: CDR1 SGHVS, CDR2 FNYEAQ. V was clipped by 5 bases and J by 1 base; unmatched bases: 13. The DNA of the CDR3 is TGTGCCAGCAGCCAAGGTCGGCTAGCGGGGGGGCTAGGCACAGATACGCAGTATTTT. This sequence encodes CASSQGRLAGGLGTDTQYF.

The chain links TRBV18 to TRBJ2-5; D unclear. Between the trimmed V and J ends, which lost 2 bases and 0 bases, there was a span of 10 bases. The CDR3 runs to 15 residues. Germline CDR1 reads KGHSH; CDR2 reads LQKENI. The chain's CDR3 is CASSPATNNQETQYF. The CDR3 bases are TGTGCCAGCTCACCAGCGACAAACAACCAAGAGACCCAGTACTTC.

The CDR3 DNA is TGTGCCAGCAGCTTAGCTTCCCAAAATGACAGGGCCAATGAGCAGTTCTTC. Amino acids: CASSLASQNDRANEQFF. This chain joins TRBV7-9 and TRBJ2-1, with 7 bases aligning to TRBD1. The CDR3 has 17 amino acids. V lost 0 bases to trimming and J lost 6 bases; unmatched junction nucleotides: 11. CDR1 SEHNR and CDR2 FQNEAQ come from the germline V gene (reference sequence).

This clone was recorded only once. As DNA, the CDR3 is TGTGCCAGCAGTTTTGGGTATAGCAATCAGCCCCAGCATTTT. Its translation: CASSFGYSNQPQHF. The gene calls are TRBV27 and TRBJ1-5; D is undetermined. The germline CDR1 and CDR2 sequences are MNHEY and SMNVEV (reference sequence). The ends were cut back, 3 bases at V and 0 bases at J, with 6 bases in the middle. The CDR3 length is 14 residues.

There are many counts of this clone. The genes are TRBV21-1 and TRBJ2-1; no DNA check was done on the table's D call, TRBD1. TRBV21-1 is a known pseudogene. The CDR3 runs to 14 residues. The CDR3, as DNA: TGTGCCAGCAGGTTACAGGGGGGATACAATGAGCAGTTCTTC. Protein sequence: CASRLQGGYNEQFF.